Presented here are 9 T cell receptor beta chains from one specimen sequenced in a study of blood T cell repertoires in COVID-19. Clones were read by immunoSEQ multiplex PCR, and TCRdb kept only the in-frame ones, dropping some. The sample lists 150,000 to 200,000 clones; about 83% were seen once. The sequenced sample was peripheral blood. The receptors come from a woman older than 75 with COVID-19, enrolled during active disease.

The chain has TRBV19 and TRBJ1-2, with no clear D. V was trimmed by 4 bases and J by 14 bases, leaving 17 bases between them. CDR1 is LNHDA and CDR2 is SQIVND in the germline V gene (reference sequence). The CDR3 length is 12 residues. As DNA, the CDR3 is TGTGCCAGTAGTAGGCGAACGGAGATAGTGACCTTC. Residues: CASSRRTEIVTF.

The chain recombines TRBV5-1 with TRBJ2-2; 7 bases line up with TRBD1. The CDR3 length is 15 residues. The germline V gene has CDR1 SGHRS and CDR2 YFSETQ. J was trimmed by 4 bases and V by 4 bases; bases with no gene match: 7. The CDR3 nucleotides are TGCGCCAGCAGCCAACAGGGGAGTACCACCGGGGAGCTGTTTTTT. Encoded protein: CASSQQGSTTGELFF. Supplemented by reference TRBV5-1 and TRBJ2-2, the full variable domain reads KAGVTQTPRYLIKTRGQQVTLSCSPISGHRSVSWYQQTPGQGLQFLFEYFSETQRNKGNFPGRFSGRQFSNSRSEMNVSTLELGDSALYLCASSQQGSTTGELFFGEGSRLTVL.

The DNA of the CDR3 is TGTGCCAGCTCGGCGGGGGTTAGCACAGATACGCAGTATTTT. Translated, it gives CASSAGVSTDTQYF. The gene calls are TRBV18 and TRBJ2-3, with 7 bases lining up with TRBD2. V trimming: 6 bases; J trimming: 0 bases; junction bases outside the gene matches: 3. This CDR3 contains 14 residues. Germline CDR1 reads KGHSH; CDR2 reads LQKENI. The complete variable domain, with remaining parts taken from reference TRBV18 and TRBJ2-3, reads NAGVMQNPRHLVRRRGQEARLRCSPMKGHSHVYWYRQLPEEGLKFMVYLQKENIIDESGMPKERFSAEFPKEGPSILRIQQVVRGDSAAYFCASSAGVSTDTQYFGPGTRLTVL.

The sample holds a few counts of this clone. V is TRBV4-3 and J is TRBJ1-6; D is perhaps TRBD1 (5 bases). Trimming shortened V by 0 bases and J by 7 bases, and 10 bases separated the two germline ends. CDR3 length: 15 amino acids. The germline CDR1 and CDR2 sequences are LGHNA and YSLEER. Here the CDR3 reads CASSQDGQGNSPLHF. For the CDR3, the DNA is TGCGCCAGCAGCCAAGACGGCCAGGGAAATTCACCCCTCCACTTT.

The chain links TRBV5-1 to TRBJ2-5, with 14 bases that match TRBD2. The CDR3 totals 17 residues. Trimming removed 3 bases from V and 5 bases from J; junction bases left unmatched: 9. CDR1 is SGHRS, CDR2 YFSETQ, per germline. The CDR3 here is CASSSRTGLAGVETQYF. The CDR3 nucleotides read TGCGCCAGCAGCTCTCGTACGGGACTAGCGGGAGTGGAGACCCAGTACTTC.

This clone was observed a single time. The CDR3 sequence: CASRGAARYGYTF. The CDR3, as DNA: TGTGCCAGCAGGGGGGCGGCGAGGTATGGCTACACCTTC. The chain carries TRBV6-6 and TRBJ1-2, with a possible D match to TRBD1 (6 bases). Trimming stripped 6 bases from V and 5 bases from J, with 13 bases between. The CDR3 is 13 residues long. Germline V gene lookup returns CDR1 MNHNY and CDR2 SVGAGI (reference sequence).

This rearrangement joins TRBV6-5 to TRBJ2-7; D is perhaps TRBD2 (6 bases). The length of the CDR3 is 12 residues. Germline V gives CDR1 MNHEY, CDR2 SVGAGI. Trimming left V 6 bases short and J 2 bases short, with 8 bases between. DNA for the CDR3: TGTGCCAGCAGAGCTAGCGCCTACGAGCAGTACTTC. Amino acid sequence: CASRASAYEQYF.

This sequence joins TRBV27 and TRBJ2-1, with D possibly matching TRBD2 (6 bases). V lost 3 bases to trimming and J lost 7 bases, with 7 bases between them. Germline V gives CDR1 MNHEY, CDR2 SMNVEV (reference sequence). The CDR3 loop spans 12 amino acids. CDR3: CASSFRGNEQFF. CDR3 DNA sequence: TGTGCCAGCAGTTTTCGGGGGAATGAGCAGTTCTTC.

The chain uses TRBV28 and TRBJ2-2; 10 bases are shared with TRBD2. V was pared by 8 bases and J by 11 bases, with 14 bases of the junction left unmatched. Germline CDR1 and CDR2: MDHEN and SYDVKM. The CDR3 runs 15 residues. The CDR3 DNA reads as TGTGCCAGCTCAATCGGAGCGGGAGGGCCGAGAGAGCTGTTTTTT. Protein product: CASSIGAGGPRELFF.